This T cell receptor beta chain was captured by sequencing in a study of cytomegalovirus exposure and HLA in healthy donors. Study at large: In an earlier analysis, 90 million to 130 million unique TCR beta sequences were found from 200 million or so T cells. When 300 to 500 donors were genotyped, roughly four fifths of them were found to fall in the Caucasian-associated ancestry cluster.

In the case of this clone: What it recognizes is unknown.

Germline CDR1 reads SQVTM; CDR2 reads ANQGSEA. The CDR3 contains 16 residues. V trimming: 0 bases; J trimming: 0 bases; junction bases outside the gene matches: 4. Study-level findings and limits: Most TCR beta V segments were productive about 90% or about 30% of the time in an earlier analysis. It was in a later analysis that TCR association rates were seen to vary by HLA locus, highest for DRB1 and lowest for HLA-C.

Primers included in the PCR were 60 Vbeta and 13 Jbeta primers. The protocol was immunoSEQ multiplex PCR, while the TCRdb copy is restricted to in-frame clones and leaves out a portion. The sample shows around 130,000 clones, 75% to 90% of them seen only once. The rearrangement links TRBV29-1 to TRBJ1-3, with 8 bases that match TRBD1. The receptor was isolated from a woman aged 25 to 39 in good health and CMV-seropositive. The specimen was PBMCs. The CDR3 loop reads CSVEDRQGSSGNTIYF. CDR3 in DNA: TGCAGCGTTGAAGACCGACAGGGGAGCTCTGGAAACACCATATATTTT.